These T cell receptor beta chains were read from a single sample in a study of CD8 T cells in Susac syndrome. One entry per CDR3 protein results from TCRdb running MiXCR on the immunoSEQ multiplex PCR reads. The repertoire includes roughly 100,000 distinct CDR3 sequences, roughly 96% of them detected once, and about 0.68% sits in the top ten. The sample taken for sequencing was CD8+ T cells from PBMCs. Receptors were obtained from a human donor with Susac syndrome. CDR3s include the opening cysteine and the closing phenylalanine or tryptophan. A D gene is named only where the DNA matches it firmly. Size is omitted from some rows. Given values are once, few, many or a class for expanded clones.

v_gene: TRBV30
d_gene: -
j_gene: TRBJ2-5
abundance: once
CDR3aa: CAWGSRSQYF
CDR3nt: TGTGCCTGGGGGAGCAGATCTCAGTACTTC

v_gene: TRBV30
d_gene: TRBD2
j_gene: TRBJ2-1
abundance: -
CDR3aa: CAWSTGGRDEQFF
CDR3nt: TGTGCCTGGAGTACCGGGGGGAGGGATGAGCAGTTCTTC

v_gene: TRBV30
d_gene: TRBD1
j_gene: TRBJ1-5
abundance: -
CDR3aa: CAWAPGTASNQPQHF
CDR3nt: TGTGCCTGGGCCCCCGGGACAGCTAGCAATCAGCCCCAGCATTTT

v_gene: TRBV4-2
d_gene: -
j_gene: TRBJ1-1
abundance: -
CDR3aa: CASSPLQNTEAFF
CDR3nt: TGTGCCAGCAGCCCCCTCCAGAACACTGAAGCTTTCTTT

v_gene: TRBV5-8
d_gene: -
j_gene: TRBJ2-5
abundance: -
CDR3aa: CASSVERAETQYF
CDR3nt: TGTGCCAGCAGCGTTGAGAGGGCTGAGACCCAGTACTTC

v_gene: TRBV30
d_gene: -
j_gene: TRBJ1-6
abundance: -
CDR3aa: CACRGGNSPLHF
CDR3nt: TGTGCCTGCAGGGGAGGTAATTCACCCCTCCACTTT

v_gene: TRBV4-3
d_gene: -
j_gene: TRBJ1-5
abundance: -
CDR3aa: CASSQGLVGGGQPQHF
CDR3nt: TGCGCCAGCAGCCAGGGTTTGGTGGGGGGCGGGCAGCCCCAGCATTTT

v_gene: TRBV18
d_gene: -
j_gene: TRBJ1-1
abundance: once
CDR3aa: CASSPQSAAGNTEAFF
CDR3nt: TGTGCCAGCTCACCTCAATCGGCGGCGGGGAACACTGAAGCTTTCTTT

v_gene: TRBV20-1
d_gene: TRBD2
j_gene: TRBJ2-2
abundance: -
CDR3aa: CSASRLAGNTGELFF
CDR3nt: TGCAGTGCTAGCCGACTAGCGGGAAACACCGGGGAGCTGTTTTTT

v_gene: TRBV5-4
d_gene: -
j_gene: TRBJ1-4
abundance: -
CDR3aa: CASSPTTREKLFF
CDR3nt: TGTGCCAGCAGCCCCACCACGCGGGAAAAACTGTTTTTT

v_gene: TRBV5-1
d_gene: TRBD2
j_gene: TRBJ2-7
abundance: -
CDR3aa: CASSLLAGPLYEQYF
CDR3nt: TGCGCCAGCAGCTTGCTAGCGGGGCCCCTCTACGAGCAGTACTTC

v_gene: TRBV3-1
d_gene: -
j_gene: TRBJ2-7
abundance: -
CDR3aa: CASSLEGDRTYEQYF
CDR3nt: TGTGCCAGCAGCCTCGAGGGAGACAGAACCTACGAGCAGTACTTC

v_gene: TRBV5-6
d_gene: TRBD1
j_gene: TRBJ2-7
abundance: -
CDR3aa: CASSLGGESYEQYF
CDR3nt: TGTGCCAGCAGCTTAGGGGGCGAGAGCTACGAGCAGTACTTC

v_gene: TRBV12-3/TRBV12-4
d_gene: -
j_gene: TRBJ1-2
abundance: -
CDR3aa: CASSALQGRGYGYTF
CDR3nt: TGTGCCAGCAGCGCCCTTCAGGGCCGTGGCTATGGCTACACCTTC

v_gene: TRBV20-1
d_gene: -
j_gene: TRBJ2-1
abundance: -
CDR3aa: CSAKPLTRSSYNEQFF
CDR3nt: TGCAGTGCTAAGCCCCTTACCCGGAGCTCCTACAATGAGCAGTTCTTC

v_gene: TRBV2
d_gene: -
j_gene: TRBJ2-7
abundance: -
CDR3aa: CASIISREIGEQYF
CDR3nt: TGTGCCAGCATTATCTCCAGGGAAATTGGCGAGCAGTACTTC

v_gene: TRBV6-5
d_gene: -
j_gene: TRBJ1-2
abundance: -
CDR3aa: CASSFRTGFPYGYTF
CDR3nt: TGTGCCAGCAGCTTCCGTACAGGGTTCCCCTATGGCTACACCTTC

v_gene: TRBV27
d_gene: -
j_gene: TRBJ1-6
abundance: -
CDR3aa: CASSPGTRSYNSPLHF
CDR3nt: TGTGCCAGCAGTCCCGGGACACGGAGTTATAATTCACCCCTCCACTTT

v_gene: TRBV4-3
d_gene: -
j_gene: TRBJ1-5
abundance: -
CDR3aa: CASSPGLVNQPQHF
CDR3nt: TGCGCCAGCAGCCCTGGGCTGGTCAATCAGCCCCAGCATTTT

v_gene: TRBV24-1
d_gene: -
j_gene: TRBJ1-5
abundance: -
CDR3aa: CATSDTTRPNQPQHF
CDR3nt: TGTGCCACCAGTGACACGACTAGGCCCAATCAGCCCCAGCATTTT

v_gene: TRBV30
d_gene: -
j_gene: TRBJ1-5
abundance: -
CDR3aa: CAWSTSSGPQPQHF
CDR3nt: TGTGCCTGGAGTACCTCCTCGGGACCTCAGCCCCAGCATTTT

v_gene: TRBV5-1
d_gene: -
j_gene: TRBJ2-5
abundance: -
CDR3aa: CASSLGTETQYF
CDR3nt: TGCGCCAGCAGCTTGGGCACGGAGACCCAGTACTTC

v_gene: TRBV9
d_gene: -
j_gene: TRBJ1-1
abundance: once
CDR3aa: CASSVVPGGSAEAFF
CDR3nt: TGTGCCAGCAGCGTAGTTCCTGGGGGTTCCGCTGAAGCTTTCTTT

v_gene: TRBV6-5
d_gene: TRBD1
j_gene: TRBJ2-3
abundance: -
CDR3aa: CASYRGLGDTQYF
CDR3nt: TGTGCCAGCTACAGGGGTTTGGGGGATACGCAGTATTTT

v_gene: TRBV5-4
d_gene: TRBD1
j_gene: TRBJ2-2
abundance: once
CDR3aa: CASSETGDVAGELFF
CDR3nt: TGTGCCAGCAGCGAAACAGGGGACGTCGCCGGGGAGCTGTTTTTT

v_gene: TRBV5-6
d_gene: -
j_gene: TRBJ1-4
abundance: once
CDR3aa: CASSFRQSRGGEKLFF
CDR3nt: TGTGCCAGCAGCTTTAGACAGTCCAGGGGCGGAGAAAAACTGTTTTTT

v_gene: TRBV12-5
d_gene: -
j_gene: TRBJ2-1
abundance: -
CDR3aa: CASGLQPFEQFF
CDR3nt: TGTGCTAGTGGTTTGCAACCCTTCGAGCAGTTCTTC

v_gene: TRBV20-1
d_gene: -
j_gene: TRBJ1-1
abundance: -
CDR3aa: CSARGPGVNTEAFF
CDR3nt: TGCAGTGCTAGGGGTCCCGGGGTCAACACTGAAGCTTTCTTT

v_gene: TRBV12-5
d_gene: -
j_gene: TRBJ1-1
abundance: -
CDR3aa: CASGLLNTEAFF
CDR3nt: TGTGCTAGTGGTTTACTAAACACTGAAGCTTTCTTT

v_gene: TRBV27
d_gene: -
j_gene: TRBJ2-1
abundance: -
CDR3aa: CASSSGVEWEQFF
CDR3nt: TGTGCCAGCAGTTCCGGGGTAGAGTGGGAGCAGTTCTTC

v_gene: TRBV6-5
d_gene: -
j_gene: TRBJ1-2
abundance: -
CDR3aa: CASSYSSTAIEIYGYTF
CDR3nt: TGTGCCAGCAGTTACTCGAGCACAGCCATCGAGATCTATGGCTACACCTTC

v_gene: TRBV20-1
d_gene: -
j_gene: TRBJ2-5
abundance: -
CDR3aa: CSARAYGTKGETQYF
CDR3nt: TGCAGTGCTAGAGCCTATGGCACTAAGGGTGAGACCCAGTACTTC

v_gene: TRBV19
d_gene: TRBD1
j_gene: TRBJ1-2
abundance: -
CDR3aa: CASSPTATGANYGYTF
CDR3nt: TGTGCCAGTAGTCCTACCGCGACAGGGGCTAACTATGGCTACACCTTC

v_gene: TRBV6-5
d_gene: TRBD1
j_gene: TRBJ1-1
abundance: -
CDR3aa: CASSTGGSNTEAFF
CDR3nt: TGTGCCAGCAGTACAGGGGGCTCGAACACTGAAGCTTTCTTT

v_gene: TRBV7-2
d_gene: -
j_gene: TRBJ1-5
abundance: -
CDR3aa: CASSLAAESNQPQHF
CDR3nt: TGTGCCAGCAGCTTAGCCGCAGAAAGCAATCAGCCCCAGCATTTT

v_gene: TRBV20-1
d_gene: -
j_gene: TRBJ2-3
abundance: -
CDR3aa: CSVHPSGTDTQYF
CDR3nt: TGCAGTGTCCACCCGAGTGGCACAGATACGCAGTATTTT

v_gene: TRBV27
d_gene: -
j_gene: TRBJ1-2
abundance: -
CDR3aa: CASRTGGGGYTF
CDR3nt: TGTGCCAGCAGGACGGGGGGGGGTGGCTACACCTTC

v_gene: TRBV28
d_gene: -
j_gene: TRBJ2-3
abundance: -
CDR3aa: CASSLTDAMNTQYF
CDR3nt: TGTGCCAGCAGTTTAACTGACGCCATGAATACGCAGTATTTT

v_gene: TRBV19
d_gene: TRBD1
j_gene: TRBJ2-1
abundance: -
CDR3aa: CASTRSPTGPNEQFF
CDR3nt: TGTGCCAGTACCCGGTCCCCGACAGGGCCCAATGAGCAGTTCTTC

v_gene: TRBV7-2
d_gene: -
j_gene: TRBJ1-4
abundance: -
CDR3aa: CASSPRAGYEKLFF
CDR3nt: TGTGCCAGCAGCCCCCGAGCGGGATACGAAAAACTGTTTTTT

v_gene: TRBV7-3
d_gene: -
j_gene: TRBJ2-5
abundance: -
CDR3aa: CASSLTGGRQETQYF
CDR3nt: TGTGCCAGCAGCTTAACGGGGGGCCGCCAAGAGACCCAGTACTTC

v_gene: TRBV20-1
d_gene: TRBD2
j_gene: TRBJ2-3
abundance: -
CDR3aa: CSAWTSGATDTQYF
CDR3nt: TGCAGTGCTTGGACTAGCGGGGCCACAGATACGCAGTATTTT

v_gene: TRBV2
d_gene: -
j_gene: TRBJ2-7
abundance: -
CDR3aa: CASPRAGGEQYF
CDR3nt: TGTGCCAGCCCCCGGGCCGGGGGCGAGCAGTACTTC

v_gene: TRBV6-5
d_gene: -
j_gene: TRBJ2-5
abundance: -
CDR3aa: CASRSQGWETQYF
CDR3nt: TGTGCCAGCAGGTCGCAGGGCTGGGAGACCCAGTACTTC

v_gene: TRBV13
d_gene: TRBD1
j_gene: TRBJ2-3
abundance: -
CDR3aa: CASSLGQVQQYF
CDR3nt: TGTGCCAGCAGCCTGGGACAGGTACAGCAGTATTTT

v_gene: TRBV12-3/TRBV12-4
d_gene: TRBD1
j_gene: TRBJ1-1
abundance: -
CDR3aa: CASSWTGSSIAAFF
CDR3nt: TGTGCCAGCAGCTGGACAGGGAGCAGCATAGCAGCTTTCTTT

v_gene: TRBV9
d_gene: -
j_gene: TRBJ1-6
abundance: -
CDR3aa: CASSTGGGDHSPLHF
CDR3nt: TGTGCCAGCAGCACGGGGGGGGGAGACCATTCACCCCTCCACTTT

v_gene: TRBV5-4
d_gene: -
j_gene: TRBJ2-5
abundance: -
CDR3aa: CASTQGSGAKETQYF
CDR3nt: TGTGCCAGCACTCAGGGGAGCGGGGCGAAAGAGACCCAGTACTTC

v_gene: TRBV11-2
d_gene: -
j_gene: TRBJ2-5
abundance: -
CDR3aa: CASSSGQNQQTQYF
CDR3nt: TGTGCCAGCAGCTCCGGACAAAATCAACAGACCCAGTACTTC

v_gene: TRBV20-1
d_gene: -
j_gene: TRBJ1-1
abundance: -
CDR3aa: CSAHDRMNTEAFF
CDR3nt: TGCAGTGCCCACGACAGGATGAACACTGAAGCTTTCTTT

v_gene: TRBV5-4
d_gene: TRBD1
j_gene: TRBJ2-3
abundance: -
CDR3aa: CASSPGTVLTDTQYF
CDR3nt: TGTGCCAGCAGTCCCGGGACAGTACTGACAGATACGCAGTATTTT